These 2 T cell receptor beta chains share one sample of origin, sequenced in a study of a mutant IDH1 vaccine in newly diagnosed glioma. Repertoires were generated with immunoSEQ multiplex PCR, while TCRdb's copy carries only in-frame clones and drops some. The sample lists about 36,000 clones; roughly 80% were seen once. Antigens for these TCRs are unknown. The time point denotes: week 11, during vaccination. Vaccination comprised doses that each held 300 ug of mutant IDH1 20-mer peptide, plus topical imiquimod. This specimen was peripheral blood mononuclear cells (PBMCs), taken from a glioma patient whose treatment included an IDH1 peptide vaccine. The source is a woman aged 25 to 39 with glioma. Some clones in this sample may be carry-over from other donors' samples.

V gene TRBV27 combines with J gene TRBJ2-2, with 7 nucleotides matching TRBD1. V lost 2 bases, J lost 5 bases, and 5 bases stayed unmatched. Germline-derived CDR1 and CDR2 are MNHEY and SMNVEV (reference sequence). The CDR3 length is 15 residues. The CDR3 protein is CASSLQTDRTGELFF. The CDR3 nucleotides read TGTGCCAGCAGTTTACAGACGGACAGGACCGGGGAGCTGTTTTTT.

This clone was picked up one time. The chain recombines TRBV9 with TRBJ2-7; D may match TRBD1 or TRBD2 (6 bases each). This CDR3 comprises 15 residues. Germline V gene sequence: CDR1 SGDLS, CDR2 YYNGEE. V lost 0 bases and J 0 bases, leaving 10 bases between the germline ends. CDR3 protein: CASSVVGGSSYEQYF. CDR3 nucleotides: TGTGCCAGCAGCGTAGTAGGGGGGAGCTCCTACGAGCAGTACTTC.